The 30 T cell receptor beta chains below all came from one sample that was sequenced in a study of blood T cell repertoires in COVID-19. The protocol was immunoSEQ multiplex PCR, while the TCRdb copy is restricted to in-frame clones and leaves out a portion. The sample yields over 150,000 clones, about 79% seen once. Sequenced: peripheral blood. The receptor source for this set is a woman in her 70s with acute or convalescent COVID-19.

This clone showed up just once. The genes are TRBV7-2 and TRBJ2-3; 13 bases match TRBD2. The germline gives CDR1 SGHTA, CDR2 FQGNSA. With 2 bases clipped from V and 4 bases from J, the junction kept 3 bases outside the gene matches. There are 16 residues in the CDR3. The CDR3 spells CASSLSTSGRADTQYF. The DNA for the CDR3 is TGTGCCAGCAGCTTAAGCACTAGCGGGAGGGCAGATACGCAGTATTTT.

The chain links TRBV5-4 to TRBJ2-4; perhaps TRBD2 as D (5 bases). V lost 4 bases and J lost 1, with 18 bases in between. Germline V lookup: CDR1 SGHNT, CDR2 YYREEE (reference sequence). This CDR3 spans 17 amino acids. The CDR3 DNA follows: TGTGCCAGCAGCATACGAGGTGGGAGTAGTGCCAAAAACATTCAGTACTTC. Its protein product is CASSIRGGSSAKNIQYF. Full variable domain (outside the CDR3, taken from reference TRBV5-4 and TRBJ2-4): ETGVTQSPTHLIKTRGQQVTLRCSSQSGHNTVSWYQQALGQGPQFIFQYYREEENGRGNFPPRFSGLQFPNYSSELNVNALELDDSALYLCASSIRGGSSAKNIQYFGAGTRLSVL.

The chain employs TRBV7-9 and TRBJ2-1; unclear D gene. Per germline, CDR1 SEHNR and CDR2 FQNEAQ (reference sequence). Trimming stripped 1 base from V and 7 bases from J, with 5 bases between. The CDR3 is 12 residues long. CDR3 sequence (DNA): TGTGCCAGCAGCTTAGTTTCAAATGAGCAGTTCTTC. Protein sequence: CASSLVSNEQFF. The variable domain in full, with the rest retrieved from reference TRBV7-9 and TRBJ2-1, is DTGVSQNPRHKITKRGQNVTFRCDPISEHNRLYWYRQTLGQGPEFLTYFQNEAQLEKSRLLSDRFSAERPKGSFSTLEIQRTEQGDSAMYLCASSLVSNEQFFGPGTRLTVL.

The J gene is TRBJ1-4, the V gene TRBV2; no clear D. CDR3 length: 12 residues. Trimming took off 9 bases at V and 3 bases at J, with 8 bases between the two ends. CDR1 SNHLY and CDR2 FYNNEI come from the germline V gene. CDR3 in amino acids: CASRVANEKLFF. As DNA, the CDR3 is TGTGCCAGTCGGGTAGCTAATGAAAAACTGTTTTTT.

The CDR3 here is CATSRGGTQRQETQYF. As DNA, the CDR3 is TGTGCCACCAGCAGAGGGGGGACACAAAGGCAAGAGACCCAGTACTTC. The chain couples TRBV15 to TRBJ2-5; maybe TRBD1 (6 bases). The V and J ends lost 1 base and 2 bases respectively, with 14 bases between them. CDR1 and CDR2 (germline): LNHNV, YYDKDF (reference sequence). The CDR3 is 16 amino acids.

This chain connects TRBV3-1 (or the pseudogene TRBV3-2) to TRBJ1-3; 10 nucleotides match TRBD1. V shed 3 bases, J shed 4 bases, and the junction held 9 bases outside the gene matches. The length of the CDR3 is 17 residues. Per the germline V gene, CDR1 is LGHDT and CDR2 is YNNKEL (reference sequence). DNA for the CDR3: TGTGCCAGCAGCCAGCCCTTGAGGACAGGGGGAGGAAACACCATATATTTT. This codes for CASSQPLRTGGGNTIYF.

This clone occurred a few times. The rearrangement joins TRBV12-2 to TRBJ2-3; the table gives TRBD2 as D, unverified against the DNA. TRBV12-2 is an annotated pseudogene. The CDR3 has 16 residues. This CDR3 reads CASRPLRLAEADTQYF. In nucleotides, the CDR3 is TGTGCAAGTCGCCCCCTGAGACTAGCTGAGGCAGATACGCAGTATTTT.

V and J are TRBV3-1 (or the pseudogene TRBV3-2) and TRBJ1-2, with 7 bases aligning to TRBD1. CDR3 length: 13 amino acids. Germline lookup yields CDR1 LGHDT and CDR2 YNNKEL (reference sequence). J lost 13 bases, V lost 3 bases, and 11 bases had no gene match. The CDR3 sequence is CASSQVLSQGSTF. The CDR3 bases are TGTGCCAGCAGCCAGGTACTATCACAGGGGTCCACCTTC.

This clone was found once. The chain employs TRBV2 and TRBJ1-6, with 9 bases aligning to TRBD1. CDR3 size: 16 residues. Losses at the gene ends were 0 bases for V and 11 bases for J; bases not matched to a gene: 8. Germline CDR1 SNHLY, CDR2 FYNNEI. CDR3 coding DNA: TGTGCCAGCAGTGAAGCAGTCCCGGGACAGGGACCACCCCTCCACTTT. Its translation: CASSEAVPGQGPPLHF.

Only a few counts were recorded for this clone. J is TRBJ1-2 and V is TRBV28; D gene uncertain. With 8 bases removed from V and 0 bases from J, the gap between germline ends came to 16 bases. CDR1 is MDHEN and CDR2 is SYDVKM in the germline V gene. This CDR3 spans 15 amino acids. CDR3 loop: CASRTYQFSNYGYTF. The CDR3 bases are TGTGCCAGCCGTACATATCAGTTCTCTAACTATGGCTACACCTTC.

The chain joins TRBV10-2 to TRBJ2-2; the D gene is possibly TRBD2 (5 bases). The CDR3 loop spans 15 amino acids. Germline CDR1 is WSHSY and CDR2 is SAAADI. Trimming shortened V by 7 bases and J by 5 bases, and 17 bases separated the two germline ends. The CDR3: CASNGEATGTGELFF. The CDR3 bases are TGCGCCAGCAACGGAGAGGCTACGGGGACCGGGGAGCTGTTTTTT.

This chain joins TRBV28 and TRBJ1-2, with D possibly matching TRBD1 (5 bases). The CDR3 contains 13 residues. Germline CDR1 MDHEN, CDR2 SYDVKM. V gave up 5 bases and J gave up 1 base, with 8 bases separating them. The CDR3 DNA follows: TGTGCCAGCAGTCCGGACAATAACTATGGCTACACCTTC. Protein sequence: CASSPDNNYGYTF.

CDR3 residues: CASSLGQGAKTEAFF. CDR3 bases: TGTGCCAGCAGTTTGGGACAGGGGGCGAAAACTGAAGCTTTCTTT. V and J are TRBV11-3 and TRBJ1-1, with 12 nucleotides matching TRBD1. CDR3 length: 15 amino acids. V shed 6 bases, J shed 5 bases, and the junction held 7 bases outside the gene matches. CDR1 and CDR2 (germline): SGHNT, YENEEA. Supplemented by reference TRBV11-3 and TRBJ1-1, the full variable domain reads EAGVVQSPRYKIIEKKQPVAFWCNPISGHNTLYWYLQNLGQGPELLIRYENEEAVDDSQLPKDRFSAERLKGVDSTLKIQPAELGDSAVYLCASSLGQGAKTEAFFGQGTRLTVV.

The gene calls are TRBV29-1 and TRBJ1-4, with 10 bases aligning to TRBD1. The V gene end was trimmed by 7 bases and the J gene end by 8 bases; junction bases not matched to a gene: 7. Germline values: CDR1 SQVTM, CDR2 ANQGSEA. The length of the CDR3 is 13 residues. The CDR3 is CSAAGTGEEKLFF. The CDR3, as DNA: TGCAGCGCCGCCGGGACAGGGGAAGAAAAACTGTTTTTT.

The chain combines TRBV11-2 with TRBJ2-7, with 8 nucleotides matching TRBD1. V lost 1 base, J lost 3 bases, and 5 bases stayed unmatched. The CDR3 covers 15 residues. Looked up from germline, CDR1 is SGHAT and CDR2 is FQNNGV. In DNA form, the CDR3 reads TGTGCCAGCAGCTTAGCCGGGACAGGAAACTACGAGCAGTACTTC. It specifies CASSLAGTGNYEQYF.

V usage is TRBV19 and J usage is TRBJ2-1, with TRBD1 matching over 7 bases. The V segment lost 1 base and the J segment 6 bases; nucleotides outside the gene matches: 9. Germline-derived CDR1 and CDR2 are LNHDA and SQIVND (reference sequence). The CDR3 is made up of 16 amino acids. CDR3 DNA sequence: TGTGCCAGTAGTATAGGTGGAGACAGGGCGTTCAATGAGCAGTTCTTC. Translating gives CASSIGGDRAFNEQFF.

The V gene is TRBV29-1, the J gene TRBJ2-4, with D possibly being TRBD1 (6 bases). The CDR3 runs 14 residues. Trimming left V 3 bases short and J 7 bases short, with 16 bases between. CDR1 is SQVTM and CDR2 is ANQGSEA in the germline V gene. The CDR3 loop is CSVEGDSQGNIQYF. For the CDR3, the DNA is TGCAGCGTTGAGGGCGACAGCCAGGGGAACATTCAGTACTTC. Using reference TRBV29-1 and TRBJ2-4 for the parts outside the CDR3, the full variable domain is SAVISQKPSRDICQRGTSLTIQCQVDSQVTMMFWYRQQPGQSLTLIATANQGSEATYESGFVIDKFPISRPNLTFSTLTVSNMSPEDSSIYLCSVEGDSQGNIQYFGAGTRLSVL.

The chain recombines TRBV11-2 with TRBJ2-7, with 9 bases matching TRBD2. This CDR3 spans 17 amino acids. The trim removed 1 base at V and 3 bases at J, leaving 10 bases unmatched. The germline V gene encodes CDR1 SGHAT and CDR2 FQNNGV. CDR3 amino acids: CASSLVYETSGLYEQYF. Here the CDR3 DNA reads TGTGCCAGCAGCTTAGTTTACGAGACTAGCGGACTCTACGAGCAGTACTTC.

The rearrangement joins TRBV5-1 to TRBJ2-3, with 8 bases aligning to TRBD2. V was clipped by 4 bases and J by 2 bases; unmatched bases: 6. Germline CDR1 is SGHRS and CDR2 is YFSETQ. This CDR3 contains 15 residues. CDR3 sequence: CASSVTSGDTDTQYF. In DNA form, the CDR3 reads TGCGCCAGCAGCGTTACTAGCGGAGACACAGATACGCAGTATTTT.

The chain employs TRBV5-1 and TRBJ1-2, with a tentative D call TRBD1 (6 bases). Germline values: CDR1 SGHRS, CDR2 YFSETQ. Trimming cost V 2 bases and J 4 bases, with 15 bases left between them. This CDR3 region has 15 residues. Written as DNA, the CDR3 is TGCGCCAGCAGCTTCGGGACACGGGTCGCCTATGGCTACACCTTC. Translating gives CASSFGTRVAYGYTF.

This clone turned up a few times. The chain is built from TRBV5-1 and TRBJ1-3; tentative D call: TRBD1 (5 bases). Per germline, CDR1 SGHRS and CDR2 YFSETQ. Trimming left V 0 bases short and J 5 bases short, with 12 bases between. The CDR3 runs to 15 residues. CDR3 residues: CASSLEVGGRNTIYF. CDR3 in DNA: TGCGCCAGCAGCTTGGAGGTGGGGGGAAGAAACACCATATATTTT.

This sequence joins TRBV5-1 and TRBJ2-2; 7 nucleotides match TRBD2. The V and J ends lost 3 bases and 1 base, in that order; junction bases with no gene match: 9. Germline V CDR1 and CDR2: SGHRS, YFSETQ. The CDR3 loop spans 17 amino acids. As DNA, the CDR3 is TGCGCCAGCAGCTCTCCGCCTAGCGGTGAGAACACCGGGGAGCTGTTTTTT. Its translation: CASSSPPSGENTGELFF.

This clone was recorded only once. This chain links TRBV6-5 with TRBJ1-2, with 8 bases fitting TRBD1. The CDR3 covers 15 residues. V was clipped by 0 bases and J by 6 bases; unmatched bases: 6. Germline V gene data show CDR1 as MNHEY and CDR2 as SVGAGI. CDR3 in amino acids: CASSYSYRGLNGYTF. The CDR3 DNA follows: TGTGCCAGCAGTTACTCCTACAGGGGGTTGAATGGCTACACCTTC.

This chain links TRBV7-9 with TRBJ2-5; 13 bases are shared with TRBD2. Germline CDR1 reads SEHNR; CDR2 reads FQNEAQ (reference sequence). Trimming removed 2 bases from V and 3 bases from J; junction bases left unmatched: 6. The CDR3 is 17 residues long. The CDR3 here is CASSLTIGTSGKETQYF. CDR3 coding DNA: TGTGCCAGCAGCTTAACGATAGGGACTAGCGGGAAAGAGACCCAGTACTTC.

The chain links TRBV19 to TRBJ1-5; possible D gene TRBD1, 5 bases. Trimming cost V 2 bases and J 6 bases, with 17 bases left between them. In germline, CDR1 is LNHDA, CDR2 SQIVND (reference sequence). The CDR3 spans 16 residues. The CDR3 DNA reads TGTGCCAGTAGTATAAACCAGGTAGGGGCAGGTCAGCCCCAGCATTTT. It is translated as CASSINQVGAGQPQHF.

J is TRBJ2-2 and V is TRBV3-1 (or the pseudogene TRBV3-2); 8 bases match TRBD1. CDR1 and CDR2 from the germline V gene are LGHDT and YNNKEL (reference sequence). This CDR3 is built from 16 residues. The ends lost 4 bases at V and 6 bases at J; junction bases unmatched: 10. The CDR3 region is CASSPGQGRVSGELFF. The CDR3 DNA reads TGTGCCAGCAGCCCAGGACAGGGAAGGGTGTCCGGGGAGCTGTTTTTT.

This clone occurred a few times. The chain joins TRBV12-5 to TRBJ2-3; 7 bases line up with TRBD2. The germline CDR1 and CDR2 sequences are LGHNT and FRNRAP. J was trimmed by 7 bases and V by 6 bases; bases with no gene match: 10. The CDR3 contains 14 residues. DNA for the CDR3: TGTGCTAGTGGCCCTGGGTACGGGGGGAATACGCAGTATTTT. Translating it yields CASGPGYGGNTQYF.

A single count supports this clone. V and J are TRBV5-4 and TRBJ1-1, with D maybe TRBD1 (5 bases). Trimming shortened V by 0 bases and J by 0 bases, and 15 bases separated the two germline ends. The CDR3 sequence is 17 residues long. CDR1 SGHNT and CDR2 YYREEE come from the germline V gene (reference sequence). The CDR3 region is CASSLAVGGEMNTEAFF. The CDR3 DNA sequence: TGTGCCAGCAGCTTGGCCGTGGGGGGAGAGATGAACACTGAAGCTTTCTTT.

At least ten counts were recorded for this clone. This CDR3 is CASSLVWRAENSPLHF. The CDR3 bases are TGCGCCAGCAGCCTAGTATGGAGAGCTGAGAATTCACCCCTCCACTTT. This sequence joins TRBV4-1 and TRBJ1-6, with D unresolved. From germline, CDR1 is MGHRA and CDR2 YSYEKL. V lost 4 bases and J 7 bases, leaving 17 bases between the germline ends. CDR3 length: 16 residues.

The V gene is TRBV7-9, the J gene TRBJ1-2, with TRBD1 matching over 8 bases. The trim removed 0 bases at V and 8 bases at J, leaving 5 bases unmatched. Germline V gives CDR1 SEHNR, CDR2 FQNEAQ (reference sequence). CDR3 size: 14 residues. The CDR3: CASSLAGRGQGYTF. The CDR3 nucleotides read TGTGCCAGCAGCTTAGCTGGCAGGGGGCAGGGCTACACCTTC.